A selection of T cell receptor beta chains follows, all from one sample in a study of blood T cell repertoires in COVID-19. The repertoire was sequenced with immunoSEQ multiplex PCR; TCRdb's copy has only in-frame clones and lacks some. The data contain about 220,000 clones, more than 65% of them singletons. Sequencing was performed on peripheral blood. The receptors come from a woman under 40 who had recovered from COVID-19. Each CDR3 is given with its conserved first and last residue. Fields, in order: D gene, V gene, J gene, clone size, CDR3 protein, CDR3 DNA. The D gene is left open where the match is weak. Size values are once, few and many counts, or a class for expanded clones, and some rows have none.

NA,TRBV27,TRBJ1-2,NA,CASSPLILEVGYTF,TGTGCCAGCAGTCCCCTCATCCTCGAGGTTGGCTACACCTTC
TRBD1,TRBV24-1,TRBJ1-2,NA,CATSDSLGTGFYGYTF,TGTGCCACCAGTGATTCCCTTGGGACAGGTTTCTATGGCTACACCTTC
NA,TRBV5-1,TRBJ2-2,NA,CASSLDPAGNGELFF,TGCGCCAGCAGCTTGGATCCGGCGGGCAACGGGGAGCTGTTTTTT
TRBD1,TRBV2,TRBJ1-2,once,CASRQGTGALYGYTF,TGTGCCAGCAGACAAGGGACAGGGGCTCTCTATGGCTACACCTTC
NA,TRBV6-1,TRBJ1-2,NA,CASSERRGLWGYTF,TGTGCCAGCAGTGAAAGGAGGGGTCTTTGGGGCTACACCTTC
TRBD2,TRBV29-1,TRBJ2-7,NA,CSVEASGRGAYEQYF,TGCAGCGTTGAGGCTAGCGGGAGGGGCGCCTACGAGCAGTACTTC
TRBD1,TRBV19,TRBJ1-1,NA,CASSISGTGTTEAFF,TGTGCCAGTAGTATTTCGGGGACAGGGACCACTGAAGCTTTCTTT
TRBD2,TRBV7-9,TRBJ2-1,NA,CASTPRGSSYNEQFF,TGTGCCAGTACACCGCGGGGGAGCTCCTACAATGAGCAGTTCTTC
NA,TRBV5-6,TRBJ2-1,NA,CASSFAGNEQFF,TGTGCCAGCAGCTTTGCCGGCAATGAGCAGTTCTTC
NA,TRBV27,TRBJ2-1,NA,CASSPGVSYNEQFF,TGTGCCAGCAGTCCAGGGGTTTCGTACAATGAGCAGTTCTTC
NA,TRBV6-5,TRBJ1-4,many,CASSSRDATNEKLFF,TGTGCCAGCAGTTCTCGGGATGCAACTAATGAAAAACTGTTTTTT
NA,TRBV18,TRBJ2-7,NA,CASSGRVDEQYF,TGTGCCAGCTCTGGCAGGGTGGACGAGCAGTACTTC
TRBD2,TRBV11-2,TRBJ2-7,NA,CASSPTPGSGRSYEQYF,TGTGCCAGCAGCCCCACCCCAGGTAGCGGGAGATCTTACGAGCAGTACTTC
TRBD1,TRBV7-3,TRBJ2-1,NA,CASSTQGQGDEQFF,TGTGCCAGCAGCACGCAAGGACAGGGGGATGAGCAGTTCTTC
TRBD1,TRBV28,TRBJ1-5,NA,CASSPRQGSNQPQHF,TGTGCCAGCAGTCCGCGACAGGGTTCCAATCAGCCCCAGCATTTT
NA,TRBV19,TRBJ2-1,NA,CASSIDLYSSYNEQFF,TGTGCCAGTAGTATAGACCTATATAGCTCCTACAATGAGCAGTTCTTC
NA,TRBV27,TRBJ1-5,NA,CASSQDSYSNQPQHF,TGTGCCAGCAGTCAAGACAGCTATAGCAATCAGCCCCAGCATTTT
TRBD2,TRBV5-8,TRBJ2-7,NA,CASSPGRPIYEQYF,TGTGCCAGCAGCCCCGGGAGGCCGATCTACGAGCAGTACTTC
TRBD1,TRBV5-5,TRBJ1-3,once,CASSWTGFSGNTIYF,TGTGCCAGCAGCTGGACAGGGTTCTCTGGAAACACCATATATTTT
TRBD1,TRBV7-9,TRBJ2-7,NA,CASSSFGTGDSYEQYF,TGTGCCAGCAGCTCATTCGGGACAGGGGACTCCTACGAGCAGTACTTC
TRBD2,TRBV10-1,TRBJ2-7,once,CASSDGMVSGRYEQYF,TGCGCCAGCAGTGATGGGATGGTTAGCGGGAGGTACGAGCAGTACTTC
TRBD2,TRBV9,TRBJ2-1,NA,CASSSPKRVAGVYEQFF,TGTGCCAGCAGCAGTCCTAAAAGGGTAGCGGGAGTCTATGAGCAGTTCTTC
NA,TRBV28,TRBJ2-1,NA,CAIRGGGTHNEQFF,TGTGCCATCCGGGGAGGAGGGACCCACAATGAGCAGTTCTTC
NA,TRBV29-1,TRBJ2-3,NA,CSVEDRPAGITDTQYF,TGCAGCGTTGAAGACAGGCCAGCGGGCATCACAGATACGCAGTATTTT
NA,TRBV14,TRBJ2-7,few,CASSQETGGRRYF,TGTGCCAGCAGCCAAGAGACCGGGGGGCGCCGGTACTTC
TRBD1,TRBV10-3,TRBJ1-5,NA,CAISESRGPNEPQHF,TGTGCCATCAGTGAGTCAAGGGGGCCAAATGAGCCCCAGCATTTT
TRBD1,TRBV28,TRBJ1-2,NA,CASSSQGAKGYTF,TGTGCCAGCAGCTCTCAGGGGGCTAAGGGCTACACCTTC
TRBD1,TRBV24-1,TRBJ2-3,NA,CATSDPTGGRSTQYF,TGTGCCACCAGTGATCCGACAGGGGGTAGGAGTACGCAGTATTTT
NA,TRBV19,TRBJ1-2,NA,CASSSGSDYGYTF,TGTGCCAGTAGTAGTGGCAGCGACTATGGCTACACCTTC
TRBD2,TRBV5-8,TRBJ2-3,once,CASSLSSGRGTDTQYF,TGTGCCAGCAGCTTGAGTAGCGGGAGAGGGACAGATACGCAGTATTTT
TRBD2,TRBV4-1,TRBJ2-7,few,CASSHTSGGTYEQYF,TGCGCCAGCAGCCATACTAGCGGGGGAACCTACGAGCAGTACTTC
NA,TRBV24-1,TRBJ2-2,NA,CATSVAGTGNTGELFF,TGTGCCACCAGTGTGGCGGGCACGGGAAACACCGGGGAGCTGTTTTTT
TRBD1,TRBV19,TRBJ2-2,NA,CASSIARGRTGELFF,TGTGCCAGTAGTATAGCCAGGGGGCGAACCGGGGAGCTGTTTTTT
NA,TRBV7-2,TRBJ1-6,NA,CASSPPGQLGNSPLHF,TGTGCCAGCAGCCCTCCAGGACAGTTGGGGAATTCACCCCTCCACTTT
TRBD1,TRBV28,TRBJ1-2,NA,CASSWTGPEGYTF,TGTGCCAGCAGTTGGACAGGTCCAGAGGGCTACACCTTC
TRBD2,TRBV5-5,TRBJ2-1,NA,CASSLGKTSGYNEQFF,TGTGCCAGCAGCTTGGGGAAAACTAGCGGATACAATGAGCAGTTCTTC
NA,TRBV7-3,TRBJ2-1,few,CASSLQGSSYNEQFF,TGTGCCAGCAGCTTACAGGGAAGCTCCTACAATGAGCAGTTCTTC
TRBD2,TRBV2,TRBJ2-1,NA,CASISGSSYNEQFF,TGTGCCAGCATTAGCGGGAGCTCCTACAATGAGCAGTTCTTC
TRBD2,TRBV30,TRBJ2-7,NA,CAWSVGSGRTYEQYF,TGTGCCTGGAGTGTTGGTAGCGGGAGAACCTACGAGCAGTACTTC
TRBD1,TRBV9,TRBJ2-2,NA,CASSQGGDRGQTGELFF,TGTGCCAGCAGCCAGGGAGGGGACAGGGGGCAAACCGGGGAGCTGTTTTTT
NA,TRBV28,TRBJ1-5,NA,CASSLPGVYSNQPQHF,TGTGCCAGCAGCCTCCCGGGGGTATATAGCAATCAGCCCCAGCATTTT
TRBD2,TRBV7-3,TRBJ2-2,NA,CASSPQGSGMNTGELFF,TGTGCCAGCAGCCCCCAGGGTAGCGGGATGAACACCGGGGAGCTGTTTTTT
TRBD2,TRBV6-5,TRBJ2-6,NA,CASTLSGGGANVLTF,TGTGCCAGCACCTTGTCGGGGGGTGGGGCCAACGTCCTGACTTTC
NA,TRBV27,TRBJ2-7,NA,CASSYRTVPQGSFEQYF,TGTGCCAGCAGTTATAGGACAGTCCCCCAAGGAAGTTTTGAGCAGTACTTC
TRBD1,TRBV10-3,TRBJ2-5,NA,CAIRGDRGHETQYF,TGTGCCATCAGGGGGGACAGGGGGCATGAGACCCAGTACTTC
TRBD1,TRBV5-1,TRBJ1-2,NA,CASSIGQGPYGYTF,TGCGCCAGCAGCATCGGACAGGGGCCTTATGGCTACACCTTC
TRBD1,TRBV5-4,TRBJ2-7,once,CAWTGGTASVYEQYF,TGTGCCTGGACAGGGGGAACGGCTAGCGTCTACGAGCAGTACTTC
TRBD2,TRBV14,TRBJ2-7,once,CASSQGFLLAGGPRLGEQYF,TGTGCCAGCAGCCAAGGGTTTCTGCTAGCGGGAGGCCCACGTCTTGGCGAGCAGTACTTC
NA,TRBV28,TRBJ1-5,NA,CASSLEFGNQPQHF,TGTGCCAGCAGTTTAGAGTTTGGCAATCAGCCCCAGCATTTT
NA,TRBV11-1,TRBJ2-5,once,CASSFLTSRETQYF,TGTGCCAGCAGCTTTTTGACTTCCCGGGAGACCCAGTACTTC
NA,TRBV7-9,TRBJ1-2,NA,CASRGEGRDYGYTF,TGTGCCAGCCGAGGGGAGGGGAGGGACTATGGCTACACCTTC
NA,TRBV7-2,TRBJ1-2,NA,CASSLRPRNPNYGYTF,TGTGCCAGCAGCTTACGCCCCAGAAACCCTAACTATGGCTACACCTTC
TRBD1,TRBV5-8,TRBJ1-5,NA,CASSRRQGNQPQHF,TGTGCCAGCAGCCGCCGACAGGGTAATCAGCCCCAGCATTTT
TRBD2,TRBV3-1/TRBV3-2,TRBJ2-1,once,CASSQRLAREQFF,TGTGCCAGCAGCCAAAGACTAGCGCGGGAGCAGTTCTTC
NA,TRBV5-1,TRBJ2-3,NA,CASSFGGKDTQYF,TGCGCCAGCAGCTTTGGAGGAAAAGATACGCAGTATTTT
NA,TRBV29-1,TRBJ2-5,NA,CSVSGRLYQETQYF,TGCAGCGTTAGTGGCAGGCTGTACCAAGAGACCCAGTACTTC
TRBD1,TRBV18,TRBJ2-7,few,CASHESRDSYEQYF,TGTGCCAGCCACGAGTCCCGGGACAGCTACGAGCAGTACTTC
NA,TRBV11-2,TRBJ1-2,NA,CASSTILSRAHGYTF,TGTGCCAGCAGCACAATATTGAGCAGGGCGCATGGCTACACCTTC
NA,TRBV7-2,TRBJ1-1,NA,CASSLDGDSTEAFF,TGTGCCAGCAGCTTAGACGGGGATAGCACTGAAGCTTTCTTT